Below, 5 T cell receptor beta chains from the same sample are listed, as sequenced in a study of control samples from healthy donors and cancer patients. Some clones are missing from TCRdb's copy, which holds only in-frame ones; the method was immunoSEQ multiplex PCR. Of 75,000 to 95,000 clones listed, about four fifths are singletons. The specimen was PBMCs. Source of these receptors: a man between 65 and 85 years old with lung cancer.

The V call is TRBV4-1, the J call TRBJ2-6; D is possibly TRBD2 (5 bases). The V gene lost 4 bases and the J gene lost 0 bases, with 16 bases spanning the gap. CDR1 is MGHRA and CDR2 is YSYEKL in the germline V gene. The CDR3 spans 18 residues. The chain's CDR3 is CASSLLGGSSSGANVLTF. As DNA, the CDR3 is TGCGCCAGCAGCCTGTTGGGCGGGTCCAGCTCTGGGGCCAACGTCCTGACTTTC.

The CDR3 loop reads CAGQTQAGARTDTQYF. For the CDR3, the DNA is TGTGCCGGACAAACGCAGGCGGGGGCCCGCACAGATACGCAGTATTTT. The gene calls are TRBV7-9 and TRBJ2-3; D possibly corresponds to TRBD2 (7 bases). Trimming took 11 bases from V and 1 from J, leaving 22 bases between them. Looked up from germline, CDR1 is SEHNR and CDR2 is FQNEAQ (reference sequence). The CDR3 is made up of 16 amino acids. The whole variable domain, filled in from reference TRBV7-9 and TRBJ2-3, reads DTGVSQNPRHKITKRGQNVTFRCDPISEHNRLYWYRQTLGQGPEFLTYFQNEAQLEKSRLLSDRFSAERPKGSFSTLEIQRTEQGDSAMYLCAGQTQAGARTDTQYFGPGTRLTVL.

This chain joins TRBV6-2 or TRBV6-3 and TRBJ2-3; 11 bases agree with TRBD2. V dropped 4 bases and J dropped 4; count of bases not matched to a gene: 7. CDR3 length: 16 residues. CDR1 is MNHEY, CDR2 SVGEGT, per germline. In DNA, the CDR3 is TGTGCCAGCAGTTCCCGTTTAGCGGGGGGGCCAGATACGCAGTATTTT. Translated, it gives CASSSRLAGGPDTQYF.

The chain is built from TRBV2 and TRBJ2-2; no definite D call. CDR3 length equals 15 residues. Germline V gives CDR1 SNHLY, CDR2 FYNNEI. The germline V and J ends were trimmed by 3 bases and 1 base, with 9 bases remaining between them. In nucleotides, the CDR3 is TGTGCCAGCAGTGAGCGGCAGTGGAACACCGGGGAGCTGTTTTTT. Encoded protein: CASSERQWNTGELFF.

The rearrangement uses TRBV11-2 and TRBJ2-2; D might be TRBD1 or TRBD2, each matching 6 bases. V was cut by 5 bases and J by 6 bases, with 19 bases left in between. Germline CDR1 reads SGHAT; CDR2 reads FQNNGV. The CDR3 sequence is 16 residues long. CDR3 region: CASSTFRGRPAGELFF. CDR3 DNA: TGTGCCAGCAGCACCTTCCGGGGGCGCCCGGCCGGGGAGCTGTTTTTT.